This note documents a single T cell receptor beta chain sequence. This entry belongs to a study of T-cell memory formation after mild COVID-19. 5'RACE, which relied on constant-segment primers, yielded TCR alpha and TCR beta cDNA libraries carrying sample barcodes and UMIs. TCRdb re-analysed the 5' RACE reads in MiXCR, keeping a single row per CDR3 protein. The table has fewer than 350,000 distinct CDR3 sequences, around 15% seen once. Germline V gives CDR1 LGHDT, CDR2 YNNKEL (reference sequence). This CDR3 comprises 14 residues. The V gene lost 4 bases and the J gene lost 5 bases, with 12 bases spanning the gap.

The source is a man aged 18 to 30 who had mild COVID-19 (a few samples of this study predate the infection). Cell type and time point are not known. The J gene is TRBJ1-5, the V gene TRBV3-1; D might be TRBD1 (6 bases). Sequencing was carried out using PBMCs or a T cell subset sorted from them (not recorded which). CDR3: CASSPRTVDQPQHF. As DNA, the CDR3 is TGTGCCAGCAGCCCCCGGACAGTCGATCAGCCCCAGCATTTT. Full variable domain (missing parts from reference TRBV3-1 and TRBJ1-5): DTAVSQTPKYLVTQMGNDKSIKCEQNLGHDTMYWYKQDSKKFLKIMFSYNNKELIINETVPNRFSPKSPDKAHLNLHINSLELGDSAVYFCASSPRTVDQPQHFGDGTRLSIL.